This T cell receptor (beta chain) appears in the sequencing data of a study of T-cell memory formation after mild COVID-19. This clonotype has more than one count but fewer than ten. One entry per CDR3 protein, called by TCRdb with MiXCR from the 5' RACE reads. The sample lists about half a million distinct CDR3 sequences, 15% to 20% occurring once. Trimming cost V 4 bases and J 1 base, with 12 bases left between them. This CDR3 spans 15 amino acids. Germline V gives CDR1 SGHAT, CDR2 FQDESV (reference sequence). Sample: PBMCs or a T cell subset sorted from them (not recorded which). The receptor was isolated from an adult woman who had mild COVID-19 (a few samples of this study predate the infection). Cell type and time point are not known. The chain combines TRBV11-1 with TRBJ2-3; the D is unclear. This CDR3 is CASSYRKTGTDTQYF. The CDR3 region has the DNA TGTGCCAGCAGCTACCGAAAAACTGGCACAGATACGCAGTATTTT.